A single sample is the source of the 17 T cell receptor beta chains below, sequenced in a study of tumor and adjacent non-tumor tissue in lung cancer. RNA was extracted from bulk tissue without any cell sorting. The library came from three nested PCR rounds adapted from ARM-PCR protocols. Each CDR3 protein gets one entry after TCRdb re-called the multiplex PCR reads with MiXCR. The data hold about 120,000 distinct CDR3 sequences, with about 66% observed a single time. Sequencing was carried out using lung tumor tissue. The receptors here all came from a man aged 25-45 years with non-small cell lung cancer.

This clonotype was counted a single time. No conserved phenylalanine or tryptophan is present at the end of the CDR3, so a read error is the likely explanation. The chain is built from TRBV20-1 and TRBJ2-1; 8 bases line up with TRBD2. Germline CDR1 reads DFQATT; CDR2 reads SNEGSKA (reference sequence). The CDR3 covers 16 residues. CDR3 region: CSARDGRGVPYNDQFL. The CDR3 DNA reads TGCAGTGCTAGAGATGGGCGGGGGGTTCCCTACAATGATCAGTTCTTA.

Concerning this clonotype: A read error may produce the germline difference seen at one junction end. The J gene is TRBJ2-1, the V gene TRBV4-1; TRBD2 matches at 14 bases. CDR3 size: 17 residues. Germline V gene sequence: CDR1 MGHRA, CDR2 YSYEKL. CDR3 DNA: TGCGCCAGCAGTCAAGGGACTAGCGGGAGCTCCTACAATGAGCAGTTCTTC. This gives the protein CASSQGTSGSSYNEQFF.

V usage is TRBV24-1 and J usage is TRBJ1-2; TRBD1 agrees at 7 bases. The CDR3 has 13 amino acids. Germline V gene lookup returns CDR1 KGHDR and CDR2 SFDVKD. J lost 10 bases, V lost 5 bases, and 9 bases had no gene match. CDR3 in amino acids: CATSATGPDDYTF. The CDR3 nucleotides read TGTGCCACCAGTGCGACAGGGCCGGATGACTACACCTTC.

About this clonotype itself: Given a much more abundant clone one base away, this may be a read error. The chain uses TRBV4-1 and TRBJ2-7; 8 bases fit TRBD1. From germline, CDR1 is MGHRA and CDR2 YSYEKL. The CDR3 runs to 19 residues. CDR3 sequence: CASSQGTGLDLALTYEQHF. CDR3 bases: TGCGCCAGCAGCCAAGGGACAGGGCTTGACCTCGCCCTAACCTACGAGCAGCACTTC.

On this clonotype itself: A much larger clone sits a single nucleotide away, making a read error possible. V and J are TRBV6-2 or TRBV6-3 and TRBJ2-5, with 8 positions matching TRBD1. The junction had 13 bases not matched to a gene; V was cut back by 6 bases and J by 7 bases. Germline V gives CDR1 MNHEY, CDR2 SVGEGT. This CDR3 contains 15 residues. This chain's CDR3 is CASSPPRGREGTQYF. The CDR3, as DNA: TGTGCCAGCAGCCCCCCCAGGGGGCGCGAAGGGACCCAGTACTTC.

Concerning this clonotype itself: The junction shows a germline mismatch at one end, possibly a read error. The chain employs TRBV11-1 and TRBJ2-1; TRBD1 aligns across 10 bases. Per the germline V gene, CDR1 is SGHAT and CDR2 is FQDESV (reference sequence). This CDR3 has 13 amino acids. The CDR3 protein is CASSEDRGNVHFF. DNA of the CDR3: TGTGCAAGCAGCGAGGACAGGGGGAATGTGCACTTCTTC.

As to this clonotype: A much larger clone lies a single base off, so this may be a read error. This chain joins TRBV12-5 and TRBJ2-5; the match to TRBD2 covers 12 bases. The germline CDR1 and CDR2 sequences are LGHNT and FRNRAP. The CDR3 totals 17 residues. The DNA for the CDR3 is TGTGCTTGTGGTTTGGCCCGACTAGCGGGAGTTGGAGAGACCCAGTACTTC. It encodes CACGLARLAGVGETQYF.

Notes on this clonotype: This could be a read error, since a much larger clone is one nucleotide away. V and J are TRBV20-1 and TRBJ2-3, with 12 bases matching TRBD2. This CDR3 contains 15 residues. The V gene's germline CDR1 is DFQATT and CDR2 SNEGSKA (reference sequence). CDR3 nucleotides: TGCAGTGCTAGACCCCTAGCGGGGGGGATGGATACGCGGTATTTT. It is translated as CSARPLAGGMDTRYF.

This clonotype was counted a few times. The gene calls are TRBV4-1 and TRBJ1-1; D is unclear. Germline V gives CDR1 MGHRA, CDR2 YSYEKL. The V and J ends lost 4 bases and 5 bases respectively, with 14 bases between them. CDR3 length: 14 amino acids. This CDR3 reads CASSLAQAGTEAFF. CDR3 in DNA: TGCGCCAGCAGCCTGGCGCAGGCCGGGACTGAAGCTTTCTTT.

V is TRBV18 and J is TRBJ1-6; D ambiguous. Germline V gene sequence: CDR1 KGHSH, CDR2 LQKENI. The CDR3 is 15 amino acids. V lost 9 bases to trimming and J lost 14 bases, with 26 bases between them. The CDR3 sequence is CASSGAGQTNSALHF. DNA of the CDR3: TGTGCCAGTTCAGGTGCGGGTCAGACAAATTCGGCCCTCCACTTT.

This clonotype was seen repeatedly, ten times or more. This CDR3 is CSARDPGSGELFF. CDR3 nucleotides: TGCAGTGCTAGAGATCCAGGGTCCGGGGAGCTGTTTTTT. This chain connects TRBV20-1 to TRBJ2-2, with TRBD1 as a possible D gene (5 bases). V dropped 0 bases and J dropped 6 bases, with 8 bases sitting between them. This CDR3 spans 13 amino acids. Germline CDR1 and CDR2: DFQATT and SNEGSKA (reference sequence).

The genes are TRBV11-2 and TRBJ2-7; TRBD1 agrees at 8 bases. CDR1 and CDR2 from the germline V gene are SGHAT and FQNNGV. The CDR3 loop spans 15 amino acids. Trimming at V came to 1 base and at J to 0 bases, leaving 2 bases not matched to a gene. CDR3: CASSLGDRSSYEQYF. CDR3 DNA: TGTGCCAGCAGCTTAGGGGACAGGAGCTCCTACGAGCAGTACTTC.

A few counts support this clonotype. CDR3 nucleotide sequence: TGTGCCAGTAACTTGGATGCAGGGTCTAACTATGGCTACACCTTC. It yields the protein CASNLDAGSNYGYTF. The chain has TRBV5-5 and TRBJ1-2; TRBD1 might be the D (5 bases). CDR1 and CDR2 (germline): SGHKS, YYEKEE (reference sequence). This CDR3 has 15 residues. The V end was cut by 8 bases, the J end by 0 bases, with 17 bases between.

The rearrangement links TRBV5-3 to TRBJ1-6; D unresolved. TRBV5-3 is annotated as an ORF whose role is uncertain. CDR3 length equals 18 residues. Trimming pared 1 base from V and 0 bases from J, leaving 14 bases between. The CDR3 here is CARSLLRTTSSYNSPLHF. CDR3 nucleotides: TGTGCCAGAAGCTTGTTGCGGACGACGAGCTCCTATAATTCACCCCTCCACTTT.

This clonotype was detected only a few times. The chain has TRBV11-2 and TRBJ2-5; 7 nucleotides line up with TRBD1. CDR3 size: 15 residues. Germline CDR1 is SGHAT and CDR2 is FQNNGV. Unmatched junction bases numbered 16, after V lost 5 bases and J lost 10 bases. The CDR3 reads CASSQQIGTVLYQYF. The CDR3 DNA reads TGTGCCAGCAGCCAGCAGATCGGGACAGTTTTATACCAGTACTTC.

This clonotype was seen repeatedly, ten times or more. The junction shows a germline mismatch at one end, possibly a read error. The chain recombines TRBV11-2 with TRBJ2-4, with D tentatively TRBD1 (5 bases). The CDR3 covers 11 residues. Germline V gene sequence: CDR1 SGHAT, CDR2 FQNNGV. CDR3 in amino acids: CASSPPDTEDF. CDR3 sequence (DNA): TGTGCCAGCAGCCCACCGGACACCGAGGACTTC. The full variable domain, with the rest looked up from reference TRBV11-2 and TRBJ2-4, is EAGVAQSPRYKIIEKRQSVAFWCNPISGHATLYWYQQILGQGPKLLIQFQNNGVVDDSQLPKDRFSAERLKGVDSTLKIQPAKLEDSAVYLCASSPPDTEDFGAGTRLSVL.

The chain couples TRBV7-9 to TRBJ2-7; D gene ambiguous. V gave up 0 bases and J gave up 2 bases, with 5 bases separating them. This CDR3 has 13 amino acids. CDR1 and CDR2 (germline): SEHNR, FQNEAQ (reference sequence). The CDR3 nucleotides read TGTGCCAGCAGCTTAGCCTTCGCCTACGAGCAGTACTTC. Its translation: CASSLAFAYEQYF. Complete variable domain (other parts from reference TRBV7-9 and TRBJ2-7): DTGVSQNPRHKITKRGQNVTFRCDPISEHNRLYWYRQTLGQGPEFLTYFQNEAQLEKSRLLSDRFSAERPKGSFSTLEIQRTEQGDSAMYLCASSLAFAYEQYFGPGTRLTVT.